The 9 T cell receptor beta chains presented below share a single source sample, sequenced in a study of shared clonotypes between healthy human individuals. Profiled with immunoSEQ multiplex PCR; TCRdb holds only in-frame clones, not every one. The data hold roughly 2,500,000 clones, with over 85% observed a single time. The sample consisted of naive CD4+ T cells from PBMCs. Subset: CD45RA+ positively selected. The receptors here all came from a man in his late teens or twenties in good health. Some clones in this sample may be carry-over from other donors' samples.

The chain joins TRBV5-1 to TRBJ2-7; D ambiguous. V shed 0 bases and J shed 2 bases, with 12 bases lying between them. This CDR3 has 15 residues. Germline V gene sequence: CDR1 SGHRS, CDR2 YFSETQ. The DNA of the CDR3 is TGCGCCAGCAGCTTGGCGGGCGGACGAACCTACGAGCAGTACTTC. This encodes CASSLAGGRTYEQYF.

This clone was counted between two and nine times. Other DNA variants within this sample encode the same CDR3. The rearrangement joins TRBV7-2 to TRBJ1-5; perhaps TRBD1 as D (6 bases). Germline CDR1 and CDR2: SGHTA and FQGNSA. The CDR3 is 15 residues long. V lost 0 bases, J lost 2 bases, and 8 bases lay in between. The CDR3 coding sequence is TGTGCCAGCAGCTTAGCGGGGGGCGGCAATCAGCCCCAGCATTTT. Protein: CASSLAGGGNQPQHF.

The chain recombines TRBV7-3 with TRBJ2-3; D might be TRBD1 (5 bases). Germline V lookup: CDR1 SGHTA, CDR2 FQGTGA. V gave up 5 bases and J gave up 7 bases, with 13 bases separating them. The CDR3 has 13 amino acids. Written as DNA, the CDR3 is TGTGCCAGCAGCCCAGGGAACGTACATACGCAGTATTTT. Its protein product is CASSPGNVHTQYF.

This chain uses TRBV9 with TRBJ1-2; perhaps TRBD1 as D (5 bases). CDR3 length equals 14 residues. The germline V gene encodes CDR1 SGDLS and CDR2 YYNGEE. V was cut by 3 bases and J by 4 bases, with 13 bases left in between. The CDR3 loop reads CASSAREGPYGYTF. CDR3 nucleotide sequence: TGTGCCAGCAGCGCCCGGGAGGGACCCTATGGCTACACCTTC.

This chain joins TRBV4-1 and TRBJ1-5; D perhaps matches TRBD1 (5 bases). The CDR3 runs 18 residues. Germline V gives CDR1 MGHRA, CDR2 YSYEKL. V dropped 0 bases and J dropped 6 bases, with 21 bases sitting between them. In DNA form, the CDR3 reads TGCGCCAGCAGCCAAGATCGTTTTGGAGCGGCAGGGATTCAGCCCCAGCATTTT. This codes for CASSQDRFGAAGIQPQHF.

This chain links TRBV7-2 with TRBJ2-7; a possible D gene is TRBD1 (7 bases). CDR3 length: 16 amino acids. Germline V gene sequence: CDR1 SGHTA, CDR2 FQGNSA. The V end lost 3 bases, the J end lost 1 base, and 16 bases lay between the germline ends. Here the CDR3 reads CASSFSGGPSSYEQYF. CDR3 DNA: TGTGCCAGCAGCTTTTCAGGGGGGCCGAGTTCCTACGAGCAGTACTTC.

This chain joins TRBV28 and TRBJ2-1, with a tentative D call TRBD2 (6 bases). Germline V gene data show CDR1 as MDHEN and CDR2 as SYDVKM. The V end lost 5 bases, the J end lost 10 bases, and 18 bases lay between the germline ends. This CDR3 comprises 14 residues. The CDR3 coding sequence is TGTGCCAGCAGTGAACCCAGCGGGCCTTCGGAGCAGTTCTTC. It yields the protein CASSEPSGPSEQFF.

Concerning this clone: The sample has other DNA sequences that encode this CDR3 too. The CDR3 reads CASSIGNSGANVLTF. The CDR3 region has the DNA TGTGCCAGTAGTATAGGGAATTCTGGGGCCAACGTCCTGACTTTC. The chain couples TRBV19 to TRBJ2-6; D remains ambiguous. V was pared by 1 base and J by 1 base, with 5 bases between. Germline V CDR1 and CDR2: LNHDA, SQIVND (reference sequence). The CDR3 totals 15 residues.

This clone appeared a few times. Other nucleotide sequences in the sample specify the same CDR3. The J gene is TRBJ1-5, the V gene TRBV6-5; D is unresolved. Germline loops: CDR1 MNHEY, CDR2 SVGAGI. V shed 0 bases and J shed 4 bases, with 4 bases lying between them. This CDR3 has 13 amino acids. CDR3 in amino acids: CASSYSRNQPQHF. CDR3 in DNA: TGTGCCAGCAGTTACTCGAGGAATCAGCCCCAGCATTTT.